Listed here is a single T cell receptor beta chain. As yet, its antigen is unknown. Method: immunoSEQ multiplex PCR; TCRdb's copy keeps in-frame clones and lacks some. The sample lists 2,500,000 or so clones; about 90% were seen once. Subsets obtained from CD4+ cells comprised CD45RA+ naive and CD45RA-negative memory cells. The data belong to a study of shared clonotypes between healthy human individuals. Overall study findings and caveats: What naive subsets generally showed was a larger estimated richness than memory subsets showed.

Looked up from germline, CDR1 is SGHNT and CDR2 is YYREEE (reference sequence). The CDR3 loop spans 12 amino acids. V lost 3 bases to trimming and J lost 6 bases, with 9 bases between them. The source of this sequence is a man younger than 35 in good health. Some clones in this sample may be carry-over from other donors' samples. The rearrangement links TRBV5-4 to TRBJ1-2; D is perhaps TRBD1 (6 bases). The sequencing input was naive CD4+ T cells from PBMCs. Subset noted: CD45RA+ positively selected. The CDR3 is CASSSYRDGYTF. The CDR3, as DNA: TGTGCCAGCAGCTCCTACAGGGATGGCTACACCTTC.